These T cell receptor beta chains were read from a single sample in a study of cytomegalovirus exposure and HLA in healthy donors. TCRdb's copy holds only in-frame clones and misses some; the assay was immunoSEQ multiplex PCR. The sample has over 100,000 clones, over 65% seen once. Input material: PBMCs. Receptors were obtained from a woman in her twenties or thirties in good health and CMV-seropositive. CDR3s include the opening cysteine and the closing phenylalanine or tryptophan. A D gene is named only where the DNA matches it firmly. Some rows have no size entry. The others give once, few or many, or a class for an expanded clone.

TRBD1,TRBJ1-1,.,TRBV6-5,TGTGCCAGCAGTTACTTCGGGACAGGGGACAACACTGAAGCTTTCTTT,CASSYFGTGDNTEAFF
.,TRBJ2-5,.,TRBV4-2,TGTGCCAGCAGCCAAGATTTGGGGGCGAAGACCCAGTACTTC,CASSQDLGAKTQYF
.,TRBJ1-5,.,TRBV4-3,TGCGCCAGCAGCCAAGACCACAGGGCCCGGCAGCCCCAGCATTTT,CASSQDHRARQPQHF
TRBD1,TRBJ2-2,.,TRBV6-1,TGTGCCAGCAGAGAGCAGGGGGTAGGGACCGGGGAGCTGTTTTTT,CASREQGVGTGELFF
TRBD2,TRBJ2-5,.,TRBV4-2,TGTGCCAGCAGCCAAGAAGGAGGAGCAGCGGGGACCTCGGGGACCCAGTACTTC,CASSQEGGAAGTSGTQYF
TRBD2,TRBJ2-1,.,TRBV7-2,TGTGCCAGCAGCTTAGAGGCGGGGGGGCCTTTAGGGAATGAGCAGTTCTTC,CASSLEAGGPLGNEQFF
.,TRBJ1-1,.,TRBV7-9,TGTTCCAGCAACCTGGGCAGCCGTAACACTGAAGCTTTCTTT,CSSNLGSRNTEAFF
.,TRBJ1-5,.,TRBV10-3,TGTGCCATCAGTGAGGTAAAAGACAGGCGTCAGCATTTT,CAISEVKDRRQHF
.,TRBJ2-3,.,TRBV5-1,TGCGCCAGCAGCTTGGGGACCAAGGAGGGAGATACGCAGTATTTT,CASSLGTKEGDTQYF
TRBD1,TRBJ1-3,.,TRBV19,TGTGCCAGTAGCGAACAGGGGGCCATCTCTGGAAACACCATATATTTT,CASSEQGAISGNTIYF
TRBD2,TRBJ2-3,.,TRBV28,TGTGCCAGCAGTTCACTGACGACTAGCGGGGGGCGGAGCACAGATACGCAGTATTTT,CASSSLTTSGGRSTDTQYF
.,TRBJ2-5,.,TRBV7-9,TGTGCCAGCAGTCGAGATGCGGCTTGGTACCAAGAGACCCAGTACTTC,CASSRDAAWYQETQYF
.,TRBJ1-3,.,TRBV10-3,TGTGCCATCTCCGTGTTAGCCTCTGGAAACACCATATATTTT,CAISVLASGNTIYF
.,TRBJ2-3,few,TRBV5-6,TGTGCCAGCAGCCCGCGCCCCCTCGATACGCAGTATTTT,CASSPRPLDTQYF
.,TRBJ2-3,.,TRBV7-9,TGTGCCAGCAGCTTAGACGGAGGGTGGAGCACAGATACGCAGTATTTT,CASSLDGGWSTDTQYF
.,TRBJ1-1,.,TRBV6-6,TGTGCCAGCAGCTCCGGGGAAGGCAACACTGAAGCTTTCTTT,CASSSGEGNTEAFF
.,TRBJ2-5,.,TRBV7-2,TGTGCCAGCAGCCCCTACGAGGCTAAGGGTAGAGGGGAGACCCAGTACTTC,CASSPYEAKGRGETQYF
.,TRBJ2-1,.,TRBV11-1,TGTGCCAGCAGCTTTTCGCCAGGGATGGGGGCGCAGTTCTTC,CASSFSPGMGAQFF
TRBD1,TRBJ1-1,.,TRBV7-3,TGTGCCAGCAGCTTAGAAGGGACAGGGGCGGTGAACACTGAAGCTTTCTTT,CASSLEGTGAVNTEAFF
.,TRBJ2-1,.,TRBV7-9,TGTGCCAGCAGCTTAGCCGGTATTGAGCAGTTCTTC,CASSLAGIEQFF
TRBD1,TRBJ2-7,few,TRBV10-3,TGTGCCATCAGTGAGCCGGACAGGACCTACGAGCAGTACTTC,CAISEPDRTYEQYF
.,TRBJ1-1,.,TRBV5-1,TGCGCCAGCAGCTTGGACAGAGCGAACACTGAAGCTTTCTTT,CASSLDRANTEAFF
.,TRBJ1-5,.,TRBV6-1,TGTGCCAGCAGGAGGGGACTCAATAGCAATCAGCCCCAGCATTTT,CASRRGLNSNQPQHF
.,TRBJ1-1,.,TRBV9,TGTGCCAGCAGCGTAGAGCAGGCGAACACTGAAGCTTTCTTT,CASSVEQANTEAFF
.,TRBJ1-1,.,TRBV28,TGTGCCAGCAGTTTAGTCGGTCTCAGGGAGGGCACTGAAGCTTTCTTT,CASSLVGLREGTEAFF
.,TRBJ2-7,.,TRBV5-1,TGCGCCAGCAGCTTGTCCAGGGGCCCCCTCTCCTACGAGCAGTACTTC,CASSLSRGPLSYEQYF
TRBD1,TRBJ1-6,.,TRBV9,TGTGCCAGCAGCGTATGGGGACAGGTTAATTCACCCCTCCACTTT,CASSVWGQVNSPLHF